The clone carrying this TCR beta chain was observed a handful of times. Its target is not known. The junction does not match germline at one end; this may be a read error. The data are from a study of blood T cells in healthy people across ages. Notes on the study in general: With naive T cell percentage, TCR beta diversity showed a strong correlation.

Approximately 9 milliliters of peripheral blood were drawn from each donor into EDTA-treated tubes. Germline CDR1 reads SGHTA; CDR2 reads FQGNSA. This CDR3 spans 17 amino acids. A J-beta primer mix and a sample-barcoded 5' primer were used in a second PCR of roughly 7 to 12 cycles. Every cDNA was tagged by a template-switch adaptor with 12 random nucleotides. Each CDR3 protein gets one entry after TCRdb re-called the 5' RACE reads with MiXCR. Here the sample spans roughly 800,000 distinct CDR3 sequences, 58% being singletons. This chain uses TRBV7-2 with TRBJ1-6; D is unclear. Sequenced sample: blood. The sequence was obtained from a man aged 30 to 39 in good health. In DNA form, the CDR3 reads TGTGCCAGCAGCTTAGTTAGTCCAGGACCCTGGCATTCGCCCCTCCACTTT. Translating gives CASSLVSPGPWHSPLHF. Supplemented by reference TRBV7-2 and TRBJ1-6, the full variable domain reads GAGVSQSPSNKVTEKGKDVELRCDPISGHTALYWYRQSLGQGLEFLIYFQGNSAPDKSGLPSDRFSAERTGGSVSTLTIQRTQQEDSAVYLCASSLVSPGPWHSPLHFGNGTRLTVT.